This is a list of T cell receptor beta chains from one sample in a study of cytomegalovirus exposure and HLA in healthy donors. Profiling relied on immunoSEQ multiplex PCR, and the TCRdb table lists in-frame clones only, not all of them. The sample has tens of thousands of clones. Input material: PBMCs. Receptor source: a female donor in good health and CMV-seropositive. The CDR3 runs from the conserved cysteine through the conserved F or W. D genes are given only for firm matches. Expanded clones get a size class; other rows say once, few or many, or leave the size out.

clone size | J gene | V gene | D gene | CDR3 DNA | CDR3 protein
. | TRBJ2-1 | TRBV7-2 | . | TGTGCCAGCAGCTTAGTAGCGGATGAGCAGTTCTTC | CASSLVADEQFF
. | TRBJ2-7 | TRBV7-2 | TRBD1 | TGTGCCAGCAGCAGACCGGGGACAGGGACCTACGAGCAGTACTTC | CASSRPGTGTYEQYF
. | TRBJ1-1 | TRBV6-5 | . | TGTGCCAGCAGTTACCGGGGGATCAACACTGAAGCTTTCTTT | CASSYRGINTEAFF
medium-sized | TRBJ1-2 | TRBV28 | . | TGTGCCAGCACCTTGGGGAGGTATGGCTACACCTTC | CASTLGRYGYTF
. | TRBJ1-2 | TRBV2 | TRBD1 | TGTGCCAGCAGTGGACAGGGGTTGGTCATCGGCTACACCTTC | CASSGQGLVIGYTF
. | TRBJ1-6 | TRBV7-2 | TRBD1 | TGTGCCAGCAGCACCGGACAGGGGTATAATTCACCCCTCCACTTT | CASSTGQGYNSPLHF
. | TRBJ1-6 | TRBV6-5 | . | TGTGCCAGCAGTTCCAGGGATATGAGTTGGTCACCCCTACACTTT | CASSSRDMSWSPLHF
. | TRBJ1-4 | TRBV6-4 | TRBD1 | TGTGCCAGCAGCGGGACAGGGGGCGAAGAAAAACTGTTTTTT | CASSGTGGEEKLFF
. | TRBJ2-7 | TRBV29-1 | TRBD1 | TGCAGCGCTGTGACAGGGGGCTCCTACGAGCAGTACTTC | CSAVTGGSYEQYF
. | TRBJ2-7 | TRBV7-2 | TRBD2 | TGTGCCAGCAGCTTAGGGACTAGCGACTACGAGCAGTACTTC | CASSLGTSDYEQYF
. | TRBJ2-7 | TRBV10-1 | TRBD1 | TGCGCCAGCAGTGAGTCGCCAGGGGGATTTAGCTCCTACGAGCAGTACTTC | CASSESPGGFSSYEQYF
. | TRBJ2-3 | TRBV4-2 | TRBD2 | TGTGCCAGCAGCCAAGGATTGGGGACTAGCGCCTTTCAGGATACGCAGTATTTT | CASSQGLGTSAFQDTQYF
. | TRBJ2-3 | TRBV2 | . | TGTGCCAGCAGTGACCCACCGCAGGGAAGTACGCAGTATTTT | CASSDPPQGSTQYF
. | TRBJ1-2 | TRBV2 | TRBD1 | TGTGCCAGCAGTGCGCAGGGGGCCTATGGCTACACCTTC | CASSAQGAYGYTF
. | TRBJ1-2 | TRBV4-3 | TRBD1 | TGCGCCAGCAGCCAGTACAGGGGGCGCAACTATGGCTACACCTTC | CASSQYRGRNYGYTF
. | TRBJ1-2 | TRBV19 | . | TGTGCCAGTAGTCAGGATGAGACAGCTGTCAACTATGGCTACACCTTC | CASSQDETAVNYGYTF
. | TRBJ2-1 | TRBV13 | TRBD1 | TGTGCCAGCAGCTCTTCCGGGACAGGGGAGGCCTACAATGAGCAGTTCTTC | CASSSSGTGEAYNEQFF
. | TRBJ1-1 | TRBV7-6 | . | TGTGCCAGCAGTCCAATAAAGGGGAAAAACACTGAAGCTTTCTTT | CASSPIKGKNTEAFF
. | TRBJ1-5 | TRBV4-1 | . | TGCGCCAGCAGCCAAGACGGGAATCAGCCCCAGCATTTT | CASSQDGNQPQHF
. | TRBJ1-2 | TRBV6-4 | TRBD1 | TGTGCCAGCAGTTCGACAGGGTATGGCTACACCTTC | CASSSTGYGYTF
. | TRBJ2-7 | TRBV18 | TRBD1 | TGTGCCAGCTCAGCCGACAGGGGAGAGCAGTACTTC | CASSADRGEQYF
. | TRBJ1-2 | TRBV28 | . | TGTGCCAGCAGTTTATCGGGTTATGGCTACACCTTC | CASSLSGYGYTF
. | TRBJ2-3 | TRBV4-1 | . | TGCGCCAGCAGCCACCCCAATTCGGGGGATACGCAGTATTTT | CASSHPNSGDTQYF
. | TRBJ2-7 | TRBV18 | . | TGTGCCAGCTCACCCAGCCAGGGGAGCTCCTACGAGCAGTACTTC | CASSPSQGSSYEQYF
. | TRBJ2-7 | TRBV2 | TRBD2 | TGTGCCAGCAGTAGAGGACTAGCGGTCTCCTACGAGCAGTACTTC | CASSRGLAVSYEQYF
. | TRBJ2-1 | TRBV18 | . | TGTGCCAGCTCACCTCTAGTCTCTGGAAATGAGCAGTTCTTC | CASSPLVSGNEQFF
. | TRBJ1-5 | TRBV19 | TRBD1 | TGTGCCAGTAGTGCTCCGGGACAGATTAGCAATCAGCCCCAGCATTTT | CASSAPGQISNQPQHF
. | TRBJ1-3 | TRBV6-5 | TRBD1 | TGTGCCAGCAGATCCCAGGGGGCGGGTGGAAACACCATATATTTT | CASRSQGAGGNTIYF
. | TRBJ2-5 | TRBV28 | TRBD1 | TGTGCCAGTCAGACAGGGCAGTGGGAGACCCAGTACTTC | CASQTGQWETQYF
. | TRBJ2-1 | TRBV19 | TRBD2 | TGTGCCAGTACCTCCGGGGGACTAGGAAATGAGCAGTTCTTC | CASTSGGLGNEQFF